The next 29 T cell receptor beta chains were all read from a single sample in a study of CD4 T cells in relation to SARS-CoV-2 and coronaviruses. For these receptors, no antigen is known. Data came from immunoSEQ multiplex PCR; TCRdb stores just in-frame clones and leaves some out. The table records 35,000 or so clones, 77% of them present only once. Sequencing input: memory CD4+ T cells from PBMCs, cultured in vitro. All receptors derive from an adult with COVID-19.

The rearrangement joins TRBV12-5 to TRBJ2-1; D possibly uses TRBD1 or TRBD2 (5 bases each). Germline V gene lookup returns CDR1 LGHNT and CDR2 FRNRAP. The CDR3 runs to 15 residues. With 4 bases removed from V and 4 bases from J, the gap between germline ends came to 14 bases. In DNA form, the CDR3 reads TGTGCTAGTGGTTCTTCGCTAGCAGGGTACAATGAGCAGTTCTTC. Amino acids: CASGSSLAGYNEQFF.

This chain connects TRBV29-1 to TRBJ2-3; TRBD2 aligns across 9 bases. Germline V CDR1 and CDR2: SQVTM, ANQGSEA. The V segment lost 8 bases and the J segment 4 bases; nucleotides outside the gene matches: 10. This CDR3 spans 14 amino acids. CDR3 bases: TGCAGCATATCAGGACTAGCGTTCGCAGATACGCAGTATTTT. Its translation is CSISGLAFADTQYF.

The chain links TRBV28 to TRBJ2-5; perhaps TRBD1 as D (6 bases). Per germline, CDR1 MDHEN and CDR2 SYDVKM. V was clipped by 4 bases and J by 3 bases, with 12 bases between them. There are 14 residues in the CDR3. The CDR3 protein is CASSSWDTEETQYF. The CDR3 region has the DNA TGTGCCAGCAGTTCCTGGGACACGGAAGAGACCCAGTACTTC.

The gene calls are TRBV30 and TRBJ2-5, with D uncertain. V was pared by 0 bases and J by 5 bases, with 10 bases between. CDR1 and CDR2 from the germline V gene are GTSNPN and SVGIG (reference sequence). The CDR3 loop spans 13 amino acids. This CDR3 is CAWSVYVRETQYF. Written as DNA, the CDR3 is TGTGCCTGGAGTGTTTACGTGAGGGAGACCCAGTACTTC.

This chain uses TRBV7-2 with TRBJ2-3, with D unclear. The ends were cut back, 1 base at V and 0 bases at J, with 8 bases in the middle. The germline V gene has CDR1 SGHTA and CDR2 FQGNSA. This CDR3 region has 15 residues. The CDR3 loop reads CASSLGGPSTDTQYF. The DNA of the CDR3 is TGTGCCAGCAGCTTAGGTGGACCGAGCACAGATACGCAGTATTTT.

CDR3 coding DNA: TGTGCCACCAGCAGAGAACGAGCGGGAGGGTTTAAAGAGACCCAGTACTTC. This translates into CATSRERAGGFKETQYF. The V call is TRBV15, the J call TRBJ2-5; 10 nucleotides align to TRBD2. This CDR3 has 17 residues. The germline V gene has CDR1 LNHNV and CDR2 YYDKDF (reference sequence). V trimming: 0 bases; J trimming: 3 bases; junction bases outside the gene matches: 7. Using reference TRBV15 and TRBJ2-5 for the parts outside the CDR3, the full variable domain is DAMVIQNPRYQVTQFGKPVTLSCSQTLNHNVMYWYQQKSSQAPKLLFHYYDKDFNNEADTPDNFQSRRPNTSFCFLDIRSPGLGDTAMYLCATSRERAGGFKETQYFGPGTRLLVL.

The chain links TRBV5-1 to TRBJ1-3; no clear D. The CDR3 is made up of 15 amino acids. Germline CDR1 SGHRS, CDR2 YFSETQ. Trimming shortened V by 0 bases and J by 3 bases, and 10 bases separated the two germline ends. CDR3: CASSLGVDNGNTIYF. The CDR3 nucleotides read TGCGCCAGCAGCTTGGGTGTAGATAATGGAAACACCATATATTTT.

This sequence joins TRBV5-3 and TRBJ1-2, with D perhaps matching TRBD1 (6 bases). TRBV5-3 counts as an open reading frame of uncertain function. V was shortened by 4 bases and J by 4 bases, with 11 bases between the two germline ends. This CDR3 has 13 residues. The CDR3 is CARSHRGPYGYTF. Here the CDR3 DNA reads TGTGCCAGAAGCCACCGGGGGCCCTATGGCTACACCTTC.

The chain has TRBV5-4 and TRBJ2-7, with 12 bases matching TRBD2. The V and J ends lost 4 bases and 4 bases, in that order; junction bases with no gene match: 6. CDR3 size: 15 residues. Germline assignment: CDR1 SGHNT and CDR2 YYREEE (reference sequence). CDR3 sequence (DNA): TGTGCCAGCAGCCCGACTAGCGGGAGTCTGTACGAGCAGTACTTC. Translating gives CASSPTSGSLYEQYF.

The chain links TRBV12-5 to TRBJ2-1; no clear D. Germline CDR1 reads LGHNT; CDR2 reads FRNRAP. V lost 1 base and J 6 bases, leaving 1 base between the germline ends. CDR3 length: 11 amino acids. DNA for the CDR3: TGTGCTAGTGGTTTGGCCAATGAGCAGTTCTTC. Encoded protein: CASGLANEQFF.

The CDR3 loop is CASSFTASNEKLFF. CDR3 nucleotides: TGCGCCAGCAGCTTTACAGCCAGTAATGAAAAACTGTTTTTT. The gene calls are TRBV5-1 and TRBJ1-4; no clear D gene. The CDR3 consists of 14 residues. The V end lost 2 bases, the J end lost 4 bases, and 9 bases lay between the germline ends. Germline CDR1 SGHRS, CDR2 YFSETQ. The full variable domain, rest sourced from reference TRBV5-1 and TRBJ1-4, is KAGVTQTPRYLIKTRGQQVTLSCSPISGHRSVSWYQQTPGQGLQFLFEYFSETQRNKGNFPGRFSGRQFSNSRSEMNVSTLELGDSALYLCASSFTASNEKLFFGSGTQLSVL.

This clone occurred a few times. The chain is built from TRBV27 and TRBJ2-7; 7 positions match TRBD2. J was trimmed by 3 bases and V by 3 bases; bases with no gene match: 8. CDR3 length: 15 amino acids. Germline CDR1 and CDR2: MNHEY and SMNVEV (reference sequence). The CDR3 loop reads CASSFGAAGDYEQYF. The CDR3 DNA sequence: TGTGCCAGCAGTTTCGGGGCGGCGGGAGACTACGAGCAGTACTTC.

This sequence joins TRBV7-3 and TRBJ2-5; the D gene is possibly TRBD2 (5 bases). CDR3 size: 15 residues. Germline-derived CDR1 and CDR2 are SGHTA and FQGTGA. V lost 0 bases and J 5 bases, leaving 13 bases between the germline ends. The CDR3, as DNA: TGTGCCAGCAGCTTAACTCACCAACAGCGGGAGACCCAGTACTTC. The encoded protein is CASSLTHQQRETQYF.

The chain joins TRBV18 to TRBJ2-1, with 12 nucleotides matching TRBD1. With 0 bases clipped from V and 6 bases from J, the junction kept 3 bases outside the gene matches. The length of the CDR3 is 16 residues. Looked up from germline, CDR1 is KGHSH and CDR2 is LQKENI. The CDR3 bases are TGTGCCAGCTCACCACCTCGGGACAGGGGGCTCAATGAGCAGTTCTTC. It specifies CASSPPRDRGLNEQFF. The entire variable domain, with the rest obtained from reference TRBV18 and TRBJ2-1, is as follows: NAGVMQNPRHLVRRRGQEARLRCSPMKGHSHVYWYRQLPEEGLKFMVYLQKENIIDESGMPKERFSAEFPKEGPSILRIQQVVRGDSAAYFCASSPPRDRGLNEQFFGPGTRLTVL.

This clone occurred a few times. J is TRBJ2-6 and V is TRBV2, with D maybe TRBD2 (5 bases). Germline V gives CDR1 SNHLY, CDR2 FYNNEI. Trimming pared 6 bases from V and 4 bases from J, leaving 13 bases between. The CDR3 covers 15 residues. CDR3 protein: CASSEGRIGANVLTF. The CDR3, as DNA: TGTGCCAGCAGCGAGGGTCGAATCGGGGCCAACGTCCTGACTTTC.

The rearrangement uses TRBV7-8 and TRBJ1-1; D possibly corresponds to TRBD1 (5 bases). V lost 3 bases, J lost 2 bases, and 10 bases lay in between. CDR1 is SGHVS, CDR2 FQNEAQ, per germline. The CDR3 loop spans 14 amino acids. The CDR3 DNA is TGTGCCAGCAGCTTCATTGGACACAACACTGAAGCTTTCTTT. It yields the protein CASSFIGHNTEAFF.

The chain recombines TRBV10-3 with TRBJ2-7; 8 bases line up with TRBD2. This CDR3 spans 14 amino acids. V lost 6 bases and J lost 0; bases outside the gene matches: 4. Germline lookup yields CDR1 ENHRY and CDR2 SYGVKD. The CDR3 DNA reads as TGTGCCATCAGCCGGGAGGGGAGCTCCTACGAGCAGTACTTC. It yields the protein CAISREGSSYEQYF.

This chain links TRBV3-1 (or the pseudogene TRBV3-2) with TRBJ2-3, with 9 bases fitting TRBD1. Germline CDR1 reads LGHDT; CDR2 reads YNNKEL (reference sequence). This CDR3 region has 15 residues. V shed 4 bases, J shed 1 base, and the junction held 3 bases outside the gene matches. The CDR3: CASSLRQGGTDTQYF. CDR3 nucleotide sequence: TGTGCCAGCAGCCTAAGACAGGGGGGCACAGATACGCAGTATTTT.

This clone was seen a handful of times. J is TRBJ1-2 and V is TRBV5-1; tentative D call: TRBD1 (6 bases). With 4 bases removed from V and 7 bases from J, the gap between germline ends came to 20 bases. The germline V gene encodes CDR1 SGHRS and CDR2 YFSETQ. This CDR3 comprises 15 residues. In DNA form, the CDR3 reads TGCGCCAGCAGCCCGCAAGGGACACCTAGAAGTGGCTACACCTTC. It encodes CASSPQGTPRSGYTF.

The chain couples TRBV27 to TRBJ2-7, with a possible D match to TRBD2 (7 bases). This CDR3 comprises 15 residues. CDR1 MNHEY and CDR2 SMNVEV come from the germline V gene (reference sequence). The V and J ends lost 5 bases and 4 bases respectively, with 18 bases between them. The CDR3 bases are TGTGCCAGCAGTCGGTTAGGGGGGGCGAAGTACGAGCAGTACTTC. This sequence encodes CASSRLGGAKYEQYF.

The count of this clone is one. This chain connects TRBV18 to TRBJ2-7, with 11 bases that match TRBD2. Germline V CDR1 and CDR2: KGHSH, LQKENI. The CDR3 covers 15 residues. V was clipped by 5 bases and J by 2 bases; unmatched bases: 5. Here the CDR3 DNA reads TGTGCCAGCTCAAGGGGACTAGCGGACACCTACGAGCAGTACTTC. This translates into CASSRGLADTYEQYF.

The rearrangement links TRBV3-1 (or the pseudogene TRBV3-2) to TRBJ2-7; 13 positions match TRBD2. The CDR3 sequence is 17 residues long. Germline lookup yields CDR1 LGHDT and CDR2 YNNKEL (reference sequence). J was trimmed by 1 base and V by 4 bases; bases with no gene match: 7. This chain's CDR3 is CASSPSSGLAGSYEQYF. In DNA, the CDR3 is TGTGCCAGCAGCCCGTCGTCGGGACTAGCGGGATCCTACGAGCAGTACTTC.

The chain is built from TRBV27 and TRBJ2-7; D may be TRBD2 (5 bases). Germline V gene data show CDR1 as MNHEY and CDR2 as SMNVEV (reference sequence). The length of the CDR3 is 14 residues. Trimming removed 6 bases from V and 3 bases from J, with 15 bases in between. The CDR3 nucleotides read TGTGCCAGCAGAACTATACTCGAGGGCTACGAGCAGTACTTC. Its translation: CASRTILEGYEQYF.

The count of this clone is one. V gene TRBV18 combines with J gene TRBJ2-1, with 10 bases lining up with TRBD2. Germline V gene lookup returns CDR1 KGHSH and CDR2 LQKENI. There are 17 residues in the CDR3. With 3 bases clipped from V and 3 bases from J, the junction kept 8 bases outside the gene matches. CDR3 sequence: CASSPESIAGGYNEQFF. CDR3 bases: TGTGCCAGCTCACCCGAATCTATAGCGGGGGGCTACAATGAGCAGTTCTTC. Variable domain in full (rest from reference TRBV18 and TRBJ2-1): NAGVMQNPRHLVRRRGQEARLRCSPMKGHSHVYWYRQLPEEGLKFMVYLQKENIIDESGMPKERFSAEFPKEGPSILRIQQVVRGDSAAYFCASSPESIAGGYNEQFFGPGTRLTVL.

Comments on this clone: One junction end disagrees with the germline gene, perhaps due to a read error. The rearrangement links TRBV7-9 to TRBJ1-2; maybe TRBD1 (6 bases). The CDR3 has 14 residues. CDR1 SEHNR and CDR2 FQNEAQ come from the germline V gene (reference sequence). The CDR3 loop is CASSLTRDTLKTGF. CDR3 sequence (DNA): TGTGCCAGCAGCTTAACCCGGGACACCTTAAAGACCGGCTTC.

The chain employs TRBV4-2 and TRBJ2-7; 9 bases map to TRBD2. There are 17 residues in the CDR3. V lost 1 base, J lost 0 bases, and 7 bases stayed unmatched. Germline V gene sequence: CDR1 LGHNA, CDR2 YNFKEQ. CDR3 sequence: CASSQVSRLAVSYEQYF. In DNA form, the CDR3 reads TGTGCCAGCAGCCAAGTTTCGAGACTAGCGGTCTCCTACGAGCAGTACTTC.

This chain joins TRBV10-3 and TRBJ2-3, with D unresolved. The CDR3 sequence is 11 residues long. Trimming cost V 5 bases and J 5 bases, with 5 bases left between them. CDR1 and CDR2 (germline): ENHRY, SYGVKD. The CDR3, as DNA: TGTGCCATCAGTTTAAAAGATACGCAGTATTTT. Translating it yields CAISLKDTQYF.

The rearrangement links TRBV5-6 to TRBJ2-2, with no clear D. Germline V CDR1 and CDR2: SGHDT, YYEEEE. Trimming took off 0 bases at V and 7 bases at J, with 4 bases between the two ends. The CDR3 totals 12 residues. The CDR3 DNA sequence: TGTGCCAGCAGCTTGGTCAGCGGGGAGCTGTTTTTT. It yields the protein CASSLVSGELFF.

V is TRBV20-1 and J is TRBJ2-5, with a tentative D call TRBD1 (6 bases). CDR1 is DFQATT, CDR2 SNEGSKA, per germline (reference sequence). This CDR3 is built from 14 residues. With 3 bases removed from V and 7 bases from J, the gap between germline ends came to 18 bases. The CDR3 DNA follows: TGCAGTGCTAGTATTAGCGCTCGAGGGGGGACCCAGTACTTC. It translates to CSASISARGGTQYF.